This T cell receptor beta chain is from a study of blood T cells in healthy people across ages. Study-level background: Roughly one uniquely barcoded beta molecule per two T cells was captured.

They isolated at least 7 million PBMCs from each sample. PCR was performed a second time for 7 to 11 cycles using a sample-barcoded 5' primer and a J-beta primer mix. One entry per CDR3 protein, called by TCRdb with MiXCR from the 5' RACE reads. The sample lists over 700,000 distinct CDR3 sequences; about 53% were seen once. V shed 4 bases, J shed 0 bases, and the junction held 6 bases outside the gene matches. Germline V gene sequence: CDR1 SGHRS, CDR2 YFSETQ. The CDR3 consists of 15 residues. This clonotype was sampled from a man at least 80 years old in good health. The chain carries TRBV5-1 and TRBJ1-1, with 7 bases matching TRBD1. The specimen sequenced was blood. DNA of the CDR3: TGCGCCAGCAGCCTTAGACAGGGAATGAACACTGAAGCTTTCTTT. Its translation: CASSLRQGMNTEAFF.